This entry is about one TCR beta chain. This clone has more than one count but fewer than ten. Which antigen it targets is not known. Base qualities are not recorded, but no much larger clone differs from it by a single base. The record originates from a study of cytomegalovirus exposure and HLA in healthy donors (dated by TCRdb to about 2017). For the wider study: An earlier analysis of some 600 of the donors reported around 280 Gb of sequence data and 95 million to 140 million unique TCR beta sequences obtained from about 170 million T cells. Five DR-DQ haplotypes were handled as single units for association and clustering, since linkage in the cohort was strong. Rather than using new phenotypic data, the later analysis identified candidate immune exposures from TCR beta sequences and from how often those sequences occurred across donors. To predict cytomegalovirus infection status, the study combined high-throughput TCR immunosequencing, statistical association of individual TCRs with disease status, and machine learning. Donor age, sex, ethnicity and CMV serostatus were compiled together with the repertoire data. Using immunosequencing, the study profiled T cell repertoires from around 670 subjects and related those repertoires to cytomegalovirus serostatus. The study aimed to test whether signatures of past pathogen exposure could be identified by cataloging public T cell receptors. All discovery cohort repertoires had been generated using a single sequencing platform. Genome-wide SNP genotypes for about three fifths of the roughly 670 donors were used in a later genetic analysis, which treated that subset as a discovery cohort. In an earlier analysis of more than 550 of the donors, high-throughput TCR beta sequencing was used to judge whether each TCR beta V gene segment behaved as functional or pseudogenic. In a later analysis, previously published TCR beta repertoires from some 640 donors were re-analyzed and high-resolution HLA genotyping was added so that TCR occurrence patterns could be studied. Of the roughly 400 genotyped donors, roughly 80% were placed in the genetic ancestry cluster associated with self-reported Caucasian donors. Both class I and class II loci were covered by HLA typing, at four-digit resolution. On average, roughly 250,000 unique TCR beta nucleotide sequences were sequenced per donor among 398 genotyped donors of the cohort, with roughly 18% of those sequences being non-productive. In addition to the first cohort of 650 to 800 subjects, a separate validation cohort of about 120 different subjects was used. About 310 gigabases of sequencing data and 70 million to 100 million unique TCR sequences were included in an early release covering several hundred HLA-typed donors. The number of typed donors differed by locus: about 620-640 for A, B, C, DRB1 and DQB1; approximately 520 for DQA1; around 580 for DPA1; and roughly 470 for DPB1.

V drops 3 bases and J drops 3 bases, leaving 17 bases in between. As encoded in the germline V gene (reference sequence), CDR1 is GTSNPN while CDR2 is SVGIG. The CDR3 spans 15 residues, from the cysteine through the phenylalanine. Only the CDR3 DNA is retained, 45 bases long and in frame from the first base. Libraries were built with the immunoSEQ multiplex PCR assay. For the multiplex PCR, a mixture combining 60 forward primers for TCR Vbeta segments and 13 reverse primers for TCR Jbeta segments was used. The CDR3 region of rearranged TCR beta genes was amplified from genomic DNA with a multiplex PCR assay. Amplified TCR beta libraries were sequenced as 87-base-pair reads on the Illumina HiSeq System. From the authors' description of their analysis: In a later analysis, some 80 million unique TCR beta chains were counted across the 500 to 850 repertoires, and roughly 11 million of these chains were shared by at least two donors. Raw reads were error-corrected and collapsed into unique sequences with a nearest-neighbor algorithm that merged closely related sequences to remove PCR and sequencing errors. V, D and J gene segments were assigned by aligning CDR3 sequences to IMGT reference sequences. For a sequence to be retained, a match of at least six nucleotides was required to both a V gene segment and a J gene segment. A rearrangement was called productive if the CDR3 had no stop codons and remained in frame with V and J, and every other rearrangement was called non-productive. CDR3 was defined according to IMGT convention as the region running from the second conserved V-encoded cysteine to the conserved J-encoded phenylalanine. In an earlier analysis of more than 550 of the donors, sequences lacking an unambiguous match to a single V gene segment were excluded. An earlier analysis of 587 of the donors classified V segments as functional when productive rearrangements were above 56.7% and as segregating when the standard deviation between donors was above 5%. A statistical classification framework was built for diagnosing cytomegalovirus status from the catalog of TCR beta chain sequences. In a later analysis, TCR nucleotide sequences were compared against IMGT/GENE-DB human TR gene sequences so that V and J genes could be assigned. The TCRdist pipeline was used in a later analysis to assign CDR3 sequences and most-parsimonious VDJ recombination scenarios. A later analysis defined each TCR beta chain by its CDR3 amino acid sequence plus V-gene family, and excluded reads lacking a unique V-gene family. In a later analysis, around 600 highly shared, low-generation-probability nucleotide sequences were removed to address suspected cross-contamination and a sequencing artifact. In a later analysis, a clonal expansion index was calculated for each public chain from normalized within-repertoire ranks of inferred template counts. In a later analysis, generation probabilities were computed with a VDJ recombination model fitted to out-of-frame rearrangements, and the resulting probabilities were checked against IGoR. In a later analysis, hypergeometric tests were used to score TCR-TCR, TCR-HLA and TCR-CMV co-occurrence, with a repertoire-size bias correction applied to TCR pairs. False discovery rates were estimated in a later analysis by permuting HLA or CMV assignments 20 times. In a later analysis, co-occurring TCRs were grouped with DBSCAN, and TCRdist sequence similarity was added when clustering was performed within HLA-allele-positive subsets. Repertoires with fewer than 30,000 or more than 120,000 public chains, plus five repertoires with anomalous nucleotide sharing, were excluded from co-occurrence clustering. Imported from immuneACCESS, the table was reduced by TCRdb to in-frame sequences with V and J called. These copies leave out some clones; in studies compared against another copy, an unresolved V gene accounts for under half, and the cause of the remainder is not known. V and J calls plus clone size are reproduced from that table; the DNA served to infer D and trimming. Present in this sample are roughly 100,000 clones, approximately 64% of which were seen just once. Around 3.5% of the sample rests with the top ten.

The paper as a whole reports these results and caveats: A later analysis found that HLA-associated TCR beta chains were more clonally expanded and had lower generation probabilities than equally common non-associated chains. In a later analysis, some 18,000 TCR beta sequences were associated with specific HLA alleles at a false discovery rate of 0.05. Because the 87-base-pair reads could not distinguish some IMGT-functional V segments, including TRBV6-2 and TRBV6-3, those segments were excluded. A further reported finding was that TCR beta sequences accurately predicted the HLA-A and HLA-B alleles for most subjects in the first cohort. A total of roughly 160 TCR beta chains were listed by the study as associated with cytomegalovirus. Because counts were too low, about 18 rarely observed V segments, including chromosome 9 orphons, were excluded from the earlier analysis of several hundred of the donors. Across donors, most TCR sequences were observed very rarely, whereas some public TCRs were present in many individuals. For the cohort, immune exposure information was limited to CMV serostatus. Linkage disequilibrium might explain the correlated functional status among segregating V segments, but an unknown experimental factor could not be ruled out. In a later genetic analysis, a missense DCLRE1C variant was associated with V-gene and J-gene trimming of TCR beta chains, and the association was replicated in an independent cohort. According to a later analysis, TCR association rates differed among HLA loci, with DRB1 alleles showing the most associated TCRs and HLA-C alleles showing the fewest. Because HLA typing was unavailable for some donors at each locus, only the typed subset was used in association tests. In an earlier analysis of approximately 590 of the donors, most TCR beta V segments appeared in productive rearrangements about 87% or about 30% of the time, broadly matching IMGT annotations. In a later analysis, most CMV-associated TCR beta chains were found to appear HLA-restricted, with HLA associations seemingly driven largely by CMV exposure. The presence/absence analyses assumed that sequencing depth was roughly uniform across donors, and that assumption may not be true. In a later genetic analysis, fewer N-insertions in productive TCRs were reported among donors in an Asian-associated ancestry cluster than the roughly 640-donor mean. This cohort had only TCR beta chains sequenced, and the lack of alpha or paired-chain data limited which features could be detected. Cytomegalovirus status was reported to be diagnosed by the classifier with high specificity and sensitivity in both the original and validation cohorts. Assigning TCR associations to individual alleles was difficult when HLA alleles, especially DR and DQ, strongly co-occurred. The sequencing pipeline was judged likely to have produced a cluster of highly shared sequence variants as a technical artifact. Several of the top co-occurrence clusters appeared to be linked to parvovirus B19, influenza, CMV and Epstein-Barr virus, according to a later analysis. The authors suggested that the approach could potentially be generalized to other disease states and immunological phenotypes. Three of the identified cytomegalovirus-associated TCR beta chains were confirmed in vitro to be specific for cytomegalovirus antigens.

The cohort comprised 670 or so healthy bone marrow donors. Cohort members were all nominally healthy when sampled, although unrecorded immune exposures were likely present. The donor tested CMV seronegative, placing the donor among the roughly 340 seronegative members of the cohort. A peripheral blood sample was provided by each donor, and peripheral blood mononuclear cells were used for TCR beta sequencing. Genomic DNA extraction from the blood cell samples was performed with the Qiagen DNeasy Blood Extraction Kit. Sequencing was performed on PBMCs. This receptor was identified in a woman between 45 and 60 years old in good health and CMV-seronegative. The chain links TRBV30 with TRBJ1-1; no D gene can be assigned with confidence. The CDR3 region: CAWSPYSTGDTEAFF. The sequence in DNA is TGTGCCTGGAGCCCGTACTCGACCGGGGACACTGAAGCTTTCTTT.